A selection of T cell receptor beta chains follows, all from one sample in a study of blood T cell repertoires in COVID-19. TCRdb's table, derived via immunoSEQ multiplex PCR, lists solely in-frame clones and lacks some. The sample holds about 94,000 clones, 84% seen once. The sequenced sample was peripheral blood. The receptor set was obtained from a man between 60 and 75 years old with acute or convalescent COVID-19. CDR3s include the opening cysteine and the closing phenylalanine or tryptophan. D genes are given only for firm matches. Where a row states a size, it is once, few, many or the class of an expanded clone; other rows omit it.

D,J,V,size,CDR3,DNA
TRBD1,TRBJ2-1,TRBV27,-,CASRAPGQGLNEQFF,TGTGCCAGCAGAGCTCCGGGACAGGGGCTTAATGAGCAGTTCTTC
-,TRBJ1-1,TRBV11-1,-,CASSLGRWGNTEAFF,TGTGCCAGCAGCTTGGGGCGGTGGGGAAACACTGAAGCTTTCTTT
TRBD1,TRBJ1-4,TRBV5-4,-,CASSSGQGYGEKLFF,TGTGCCAGCAGCTCAGGACAGGGATACGGTGAAAAACTGTTTTTT
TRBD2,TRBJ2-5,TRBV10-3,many,CAISATASGVQETQYF,TGTGCCATCAGTGCGACGGCTAGCGGGGTTCAAGAGACCCAGTACTTC
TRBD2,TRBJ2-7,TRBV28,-,CASSLPSGAYEQYF,TGTGCCAGCAGTTTACCTAGCGGAGCCTACGAGCAGTACTTC
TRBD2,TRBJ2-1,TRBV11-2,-,CASSLDWGGNEQFF,TGTGCCAGCAGCTTAGATTGGGGGGGCAATGAGCAGTTCTTC
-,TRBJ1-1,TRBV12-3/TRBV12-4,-,CASRVDRNTEAFF,TGTGCCAGCAGAGTAGACAGGAACACTGAAGCTTTCTTT
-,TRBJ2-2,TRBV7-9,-,CASSLTGIGTGELFF,TGTGCCAGCAGCTTAACAGGAATCGGCACCGGGGAGCTGTTTTTT
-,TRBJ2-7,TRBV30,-,CAWSAHSYEQYF,TGTGCCTGGAGTGCACACTCCTACGAGCAGTACTTC
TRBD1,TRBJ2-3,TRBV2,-,CASRTGTGGTDTQYF,TGTGCCAGCAGAACCGGGACAGGGGGCACAGATACGCAGTATTTT
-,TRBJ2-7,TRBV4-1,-,CASSQISGPSYEQYF,TGCGCCAGCAGCCAAATCTCAGGGCCCTCCTACGAGCAGTACTTC
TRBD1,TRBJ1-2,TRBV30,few,CAWSVQGIMHGYTF,TGTGCCTGGAGTGTACAGGGGATTATGCATGGCTACACCTTC
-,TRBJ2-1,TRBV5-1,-,CASKDRVSSYNEQFF,TGCGCCAGTAAAGATCGGGTGAGCTCCTACAATGAGCAGTTCTTC
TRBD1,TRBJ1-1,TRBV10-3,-,CAISTQGDTEAFF,TGTGCCATCAGTACCCAGGGGGACACTGAAGCTTTCTTT
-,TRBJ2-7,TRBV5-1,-,CASMRTGSYEQYF,TGCGCCAGCATGAGAACAGGATCCTACGAGCAGTACTTC
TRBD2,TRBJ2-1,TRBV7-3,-,CASSLTSGDYNEQFF,TGTGCCAGCAGCTTAACTAGCGGGGATTACAATGAGCAGTTCTTC
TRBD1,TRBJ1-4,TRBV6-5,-,CAGGDRQNEKLFF,TGTGCCGGGGGGGACAGGCAGAATGAAAAACTGTTTTTT
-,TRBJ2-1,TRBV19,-,CASSMSVAYHNEQFF,TGTGCCAGTAGTATGTCGGTAGCATATCACAATGAGCAGTTCTTC
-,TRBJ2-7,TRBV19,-,CASSIGQAYEQYF,TGTGCCAGTAGTATAGGTCAGGCCTACGAGCAGTACTTC
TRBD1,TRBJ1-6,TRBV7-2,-,CASRMGQLNSPLHF,TGTGCCAGCAGGATGGGACAGCTTAATTCACCCCTCCACTTT
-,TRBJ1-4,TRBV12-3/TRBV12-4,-,CASRPRREKLFF,TGTGCCAGCAGACCACGGCGGGAAAAACTGTTTTTT
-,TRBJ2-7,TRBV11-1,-,CASGLSYEQYF,TGTGCCAGCGGACTTTCCTACGAGCAGTACTTC
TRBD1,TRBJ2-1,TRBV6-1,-,CASSASGQGFYNEQFF,TGTGCCAGCAGTGCATCCGGACAGGGGTTCTACAATGAGCAGTTCTTC
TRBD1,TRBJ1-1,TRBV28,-,CASSTGGAGYTEAFF,TGTGCCAGCAGTACAGGGGGCGCAGGGTACACTGAAGCTTTCTTT
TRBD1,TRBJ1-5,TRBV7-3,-,CASSLLLGQEDSNQPQHF,TGTGCCAGCAGCTTACTACTCGGACAGGAGGATAGCAATCAGCCCCAGCATTTT
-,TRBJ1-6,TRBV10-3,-,CAIRSETSSPLHF,TGTGCCATCAGATCAGAAACCTCTTCACCCCTCCACTTT
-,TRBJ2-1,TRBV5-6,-,CASSSGSGHYNEQFF,TGTGCCAGCAGCTCCGGGTCGGGACACTACAATGAGCAGTTCTTC
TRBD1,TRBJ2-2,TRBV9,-,CASSVTGVHTGELFF,TGTGCCAGCAGCGTGACAGGGGTTCACACCGGGGAGCTGTTTTTT
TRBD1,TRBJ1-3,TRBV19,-,CASDWTGASGNTIYF,TGTGCCAGTGATTGGACAGGAGCCTCTGGAAACACCATATATTTT
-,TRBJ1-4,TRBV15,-,CATSRDSVLSQEGEKLFF,TGTGCCACCAGCAGAGACTCAGTTCTCTCCCAAGAGGGTGAAAAACTGTTTTTT
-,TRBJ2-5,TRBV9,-,CASSEGETVQETQYF,TGTGCCAGCAGCGAGGGGGAGACAGTCCAAGAGACCCAGTACTTC
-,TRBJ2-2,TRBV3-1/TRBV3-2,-,CASSQDSPGELFF,TGTGCCAGCAGCCAAGATAGTCCCGGGGAGCTGTTTTTT
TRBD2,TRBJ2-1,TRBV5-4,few,CASSGGGSSPSEQFF,TGTGCCAGCAGCGGCGGGGGATCCTCCCCGAGTGAGCAGTTCTTC
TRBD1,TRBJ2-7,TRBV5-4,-,CASSLGTGKGGNEQYF,TGTGCCAGCAGCTTGGGGACAGGGAAGGGGGGAAACGAGCAGTACTTC
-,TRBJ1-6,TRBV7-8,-,CASSLTDRGIHF,TGTGCCAGCAGCCTAACGGACCGGGGAATCCACTTT
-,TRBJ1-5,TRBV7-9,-,CASSQDGGPNNQPQHF,TGTGCCAGCAGCCAAGACGGGGGGCCTAACAATCAGCCCCAGCATTTT
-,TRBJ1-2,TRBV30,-,CAWSQTSYGYTF,TGTGCCTGGAGTCAAACCAGTTATGGCTACACCTTC
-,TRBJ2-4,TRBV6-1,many,CASSEEPLGTMDIQYF,TGTGCCAGCAGTGAAGAACCGTTAGGGACAATGGACATTCAGTACTTC
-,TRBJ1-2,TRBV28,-,CASSLRQAGGYTF,TGTGCCAGCAGTTTACGACAGGCGGGTGGCTACACCTTC
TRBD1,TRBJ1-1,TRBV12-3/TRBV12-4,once,CASSPGGAEAFF,TGTGCCAGCAGTCCAGGGGGTGCTGAAGCTTTCTTT
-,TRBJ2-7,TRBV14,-,CASSQGGIEQYF,TGTGCCAGCAGCCAAGGCGGAATCGAGCAGTACTTC